This T cell receptor beta chain is from a study of cytomegalovirus exposure and HLA in healthy donors. PCR used 60 Vbeta primers and 13 Jbeta primers. Here immunoSEQ multiplex PCR was the method, and the copy in TCRdb shows in-frame clones only, minus some. The data show about 160,000 clones, around three quarters seen once. CDR3 size: 13 residues. V lost 6 bases to trimming and J lost 5 bases; unmatched junction nucleotides: 7. Germline V CDR1 and CDR2: SGHRS, YFSETQ. The sequence was obtained from a woman in her forties in good health and CMV-seronegative. Material: PBMCs. The rearrangement joins TRBV5-1 to TRBJ2-5; 7 bases match TRBD1. In DNA, the CDR3 is TGCGCCAGCAACCCAGGGGGTGGGGAGACCCAGTACTTC. Its translation: CASNPGGGETQYF.